This TCR beta chain was identified during a study of blood T cells in healthy people across ages. Study-level findings and limits: In these data, TCR beta diversity tracked strongly with naive T cell percentage. A roughly linear fall in TCR beta diversity per million T cells was seen with increasing age. No one knew whether donors had CMV, which possibly confounded expanded clonotype changes.

About this clonotype itself: Its antigen is unknown.

Combining a sample-barcoded 5' primer with a J-beta primer mix, a second PCR ran for 7 to 11 cycles. Every sample gave at least 3 million paired-end reads containing CDR3. TCRdb fed the 5' RACE reads into MiXCR, producing one record per CDR3 protein. The sample holds 650,000 to 950,000 distinct CDR3 sequences, roughly 44% seen once. Germline V CDR1 and CDR2: PRHDT, FYEKMQ (reference sequence). The CDR3 sequence is 13 residues long. V was shortened by 4 bases and J by 9 bases, with 10 bases between the two germline ends. The V gene is TRBV13, the J gene TRBJ1-6, with D perhaps TRBD1 (5 bases). Sequencing was done on a sample of blood. This clonotype was sampled from a man in his sixties in good health. The CDR3 here is CASSSRAASPLHF. The CDR3 DNA reads as TGTGCCAGCAGCTCCAGGGCAGCTTCACCCCTCCACTTT.